The rows below give T cell receptor beta chains drawn from one sample of a study of spatial heterogeneity in lung cancer. One entry per CDR3 protein, called by TCRdb with MiXCR from the 5' RACE reads. The sample holds approximately 11,000 distinct CDR3 sequences, approximately 7.9% seen once. Material: lung tumor tissue, obtained at surgery. These receptors originate from a female donor with early-stage non-small cell lung cancer. Both conserved end residues are trimmed from each CDR3. Size tells how often a clone was seen (once, few, many) or the class of an expanded clone, and some rows leave it out.

TRBV21-1	many	TRBJ1-2	ASSKKSRDRGRLGYGYT
TRBV20-1	medium-sized	TRBJ2-3	SARDRASGLASTGDTQY
TRBV30	many	TRBJ2-5	AWDPVIRGSETQY
TRBV7-9	many	TRBJ1-1	ASSLEGNTEAF
TRBV7-2	many	TRBJ1-1	ASSFYPLDRANTEAF
TRBV12-3/TRBV12-4	many	TRBJ2-3	ASNHQSTDTQY
TRBV5-1	many	TRBJ2-7	ASSLEAGRYEQY
TRBV2	many	TRBJ2-7	ASSSGTGDHEQY
TRBV7-2	many	TRBJ1-5	ASSLSWGAGQPQH
TRBV7-8	medium-sized	TRBJ1-1	ASGRDREVLGAF
TRBV2	many	TRBJ2-1	ASGGRSYNEQF
TRBV9	many	TRBJ1-3	ASSLGDLSGNTIY
TRBV20-1	many	TRBJ2-3	SPVAGSTDTQY
TRBV20-1	few	TRBJ2-1	SASWDRGYNEQF
TRBV4-2	medium-sized	TRBJ2-5	ASSPLAGVAQETQY
TRBV30	medium-sized	TRBJ2-3	AWSGELASRRTDTQY
TRBV3-1	many	TRBJ2-4	ASSQDKVDDLQRTKNIQY
TRBV7-2	few	TRBJ2-4	ASSVNRRDIQY
TRBV10-2	.	TRBJ1-2	ASGQGNYGYT
TRBV4-1	many	TRBJ2-7	ASSQGFGKGSYEQY
TRBV6-5	many	TRBJ1-2	ASRDSGTDLYGYT
TRBV3-1	few	TRBJ2-1	ASTKREGARNEQF
TRBV2	many	TRBJ2-3	ASSPSYGSPDTQY
TRBV12-3/TRBV12-4	medium-sized	TRBJ2-5	ASSLGQPQETQY
TRBV3-1	many	TRBJ2-1	ASSQPWGGYNEQF
TRBV20-1	few	TRBJ2-3	SATPNGRTDTQY
TRBV12-3/TRBV12-4	many	TRBJ2-7	ASSPQGRDSSEQY
TRBV6-4	few	TRBJ2-1	ASSDRGRREQF
TRBV20-1	many	TRBJ2-7	SARDSERGNSYEQY
TRBV6-1	.	TRBJ2-1	AISRDRGHSNEQF
TRBV2	many	TRBJ2-5	ASSASGRETQY
TRBV10-3	few	TRBJ2-1	AISDSGAPVYNEQF
TRBV7-9	many	TRBJ2-5	ASSSRQFQETQY
TRBV20-1	few	TRBJ2-3	SASSAGVPSTDTQY
TRBV6-5	.	TRBJ2-3	ASSYIGSWGTDTQY
TRBV19	few	TRBJ1-2	ASSIGGAYYGYT
TRBV29-1	many	TRBJ2-4	SVATGGGNIQY
TRBV3-1	many	TRBJ2-7	ASSQEGQGAGEQY
TRBV7-2	few	TRBJ1-2	ASSLGWAVGRDGYT
TRBV5-1	medium-sized	TRBJ2-1	ASSLIFSGQGVGNEQF
TRBV2	many	TRBJ1-6	AGVRDLESGSPLH
TRBV4-2	medium-sized	TRBJ2-7	ASSQDGTSGGYEQY
TRBV5-1	few	TRBJ2-3	ASSPGTASTDTQY
TRBV6-5	many	TRBJ2-3	ASSYLAASTDTQY
TRBV10-3	.	TRBJ2-3	AISESTGNRHTQY
TRBV5-1	many	TRBJ2-3	ASSLMDSPSGDTQY
TRBV25-1	many	TRBJ2-7	ASSATYEQY
TRBV7-8	many	TRBJ2-1	ASSSPAGSEQF
TRBV6-5	many	TRBJ2-7	ASSGTTYEQY
TRBV14	medium-sized	TRBJ2-3	ASSQRTITDTQY
TRBV12-3/TRBV12-4	medium-sized	TRBJ1-5	ASSPPVDRDQPQH
TRBV27	few	TRBJ2-3	ASSFLRQHITDTQY
TRBV12-3/TRBV12-4	medium-sized	TRBJ2-1	ASSFADSPLNEQF